This section outlines one TCR beta chain sequence together with its context. This clonotype showed up just a few times. Its antigen is currently not known. No base-level quality is on record; no much larger clone is a single base apart. Instrument on record: Illumina NovaSeq 6000. Using 5'RACE with constant-segment primers, TCRalpha and TCRbeta cDNA libraries were constructed, with sample barcodes and unique molecular identifiers added in the process. RNA was extracted from every sample with Trizol reagent. Amplification of the libraries took two PCR steps, and the second step added a second sample barcode plus Illumina TruSeq adapters. Sequencing of libraries was performed on an Illumina NovaSeq with 2 x 150 bp paired-end reads. Per the original workflow: With migec v1.2.7, reads were demultiplexed and then collapsed into UMI-guided consensus sequences. With mixcr v2.1.11, UMI consensuses were aligned to TRA and TRB V and J templates and assembled into clonotypes. Expanded or contracted clonotypes were those called significant by both edgeR and NoisET, with noise models trained on biological replicates. For edgeR calls, the thresholds were a false discovery rate-adjusted p below 0.01 and a log2 fold-change of 1. As an exploratory analysis of dynamics, max-normalized trajectories of the 1000 most abundant clonotypes were examined with PCA combined with hierarchical clustering. The CD4 or CD8 phenotype of responding clones was assigned using the separately sequenced CD4+ and CD8+ repertoires. TCRdb ran its own pipeline on the public reads, namely fastp trimming at Q25 and MiXCR clone calling, and kept in-frame beta chains. Rows are combined by CDR3 protein, so each entry shows the most common genes and DNA. TCRdb, not the original authors, processed these V and J calls. The sample table shows approximately 300,000 distinct CDR3 sequences, and approximately 8.4% are seen once. The ten largest make up roughly 22% of the sample.

Its CDR3 holds 14 amino acids, cysteine through phenylalanine. The entry retains the CDR3 DNA only, 42 bases that are in frame from base 1. V lost 6 bases and J lost 0 bases; the stretch between them is 12 bases long. In the germline V gene, CDR1 corresponds to MNHEY and CDR2 to SVGAGI. This sample stems from a study of T-cell memory formation after mild COVID-19 (dated by TCRdb to about 2021). Describing the broader study: TCR sequence clusters from the two donors were found to be largely donor specific. In two donors, T-cell clones that expanded and contracted after mild COVID-19 were followed by sequencing TCRalpha and TCRbeta repertoires longitudinally. The cohort was made up of two young adult volunteers, one female and one male, who were previously healthy. What the work shows at the level of the full study, not this receptor alone: Only a couple of mild cases were covered by the study, and larger cohorts that include severe cases with pre-infection samples were considered necessary. SARS-CoV-2 specificity was not confirmed for the second-wave clones peaking on day 37. Clones contracting from day 15 to 85 had balanced CD4/CD8 phenotypes, while a second wave expanding from day 15 to 37 was biased towards CD4+. Contracting CD4+ clones turned up mainly in the CM and EM memory subsets, whereas EMRA was where CD8+ clones were enriched. Some responding clones were detected in pre-infection memory, suggesting pre-existing cross-reactive memory T cells joined the SARS-CoV-2 response.

Ficoll-Paque density gradient centrifugation was the method used to isolate PBMCs. Sequenced input: PBMCs or a T cell subset sorted from them (not recorded which). The sequence derives from a man aged 18 to 35 who had mild COVID-19 (a few samples of this study predate the infection). The sample titles of this study are shuffled in the database, so cell type and time point are left out; the donor was told from shared clones. The sequence links TRBV6-5 to TRBJ2-7; the D gene cannot be resolved beyond TRBD1 or TRBD2, each matching 5 bases. The CDR3 corresponds to CASRRDPSSYEQYF. The base sequence is TGTGCCAGCAGACGGGACCCAAGCTCCTACGAGCAGTACTTC.